A single sample gave rise to the 2 T cell receptor beta chains below, sequenced in a study of CDR3 diversity in severe acne (dated by TCRdb to about 2019). The protocol used for the library was PCR. Sequencer: Illumina HiSeq 2000. The public sequencing data were trimmed at Q25 with fastp and processed into clonotypes with MiXCR by TCRdb, which kept only in-frame beta chains. Here each entry gathers all rows of one CDR3 protein and keeps the most common genes and DNA. The sample includes some 84,000 distinct CDR3 sequences, with 45% to 50% observed a single time. Around 10% of the sample is taken by the ten largest. Sequenced material: blood. The receptors originated from a male donor in good health, serving as a control.

This clonotype was found a few times. The chain joins TRBV29-1 to TRBJ1-2; TRBD1 aligns across 9 bases. The CDR3 runs 12 residues. The junction had 8 bases not matched to a gene; V was cut back by 8 bases and J by 7 bases. Germline CDR1 reads SQVTM; CDR2 reads ANQGSEA. CDR3 region: CSPWTGDGGYTF. Here the CDR3 DNA reads TGCAGCCCTTGGACAGGGGACGGTGGCTACACCTTC.

There are a few counts of this clonotype. V gene TRBV5-1 combines with J gene TRBJ1-6; maybe TRBD1 (5 bases). The V gene's germline CDR1 is SGHRS and CDR2 YFSETQ. V gave up 4 bases and J gave up 17 bases, with 28 bases separating them. CDR3 length equals 16 residues. As DNA, the CDR3 is TGCGCCAGCAGCCCCCAATCCTCCGGGACGAACAATCCAATCCACTTT. This encodes CASSPQSSGTNNPIHF. Supplemented by reference TRBV5-1 and TRBJ1-6, the full variable domain reads KAGVTQTPRYLIKTRGQQVTLSCSPISGHRSVSWYQQTPGQGLQFLFEYFSETQRNKGNFPGRFSGRQFSNSRSEMNVSTLELGDSALYLCASSPQSSGTNNPIHFGNGTRLTVT.